This entry lists 2 T cell receptor beta chains sequenced from one sample in a study of regulatory T cells in long-lasting Graves disease. Building of the TCR beta libraries involved iRepertoire HTBI primers and Arm-PCR of CDR3 regions. Each CDR3 protein gets one entry after TCRdb re-called the multiplex PCR reads with MiXCR. In the table there are roughly 490,000 distinct CDR3 sequences, around a fifth of which are singletons. Time point in this sample: persistent/refractory GD, antithyroid drugs over 5 years with positive TRAb. PBMC-extracted RNA yielded the TCR library. The sequencing here drew on peripheral blood mononuclear cells (PBMCs), taken when the disease was refractory, from a patient treated with antithyroid drugs. Receptor source: a female donor with Graves disease.

There are many counts of this clonotype. The chain couples TRBV3-1 to TRBJ1-5; D uncertain. The CDR3 runs 13 residues. V was clipped by 0 bases and J by 5 bases, with 5 bases between them. Germline loops: CDR1 LGHDT, CDR2 YNNKEL (reference sequence). The CDR3 reads CASSQDPDQPQHF. The CDR3 nucleotides read TGTGCCAGCAGCCAAGATCCGGATCAGCCCCAGCATTTT.

The V and J genes are TRBV6-1 and TRBJ1-5; weak D call: TRBD1 (6 bases). In germline, CDR1 is MNHNS, CDR2 SASEGT. CDR3 length equals 13 residues. V dropped 4 bases and J dropped 9 bases, with 13 bases sitting between them. The CDR3 DNA reads as TGTGCCAGCAGTGGAGGGGGAGTAGGGCCCCAGCATTTT. Translation gives CASSGGGVGPQHF.